These 17 T cell receptor beta chains were sequenced from one sample in a study of blood T cells in healthy people across ages. Primed by a sample-barcoded 5' primer and a J-beta primer mix, a second PCR proceeded for 7 to 11 cycles. Using its own MiXCR run on the 5' RACE reads, TCRdb lists one record per CDR3 protein. The sample yields 790,000 or so distinct CDR3 sequences, around 50% seen once. The sample taken for sequencing was blood. The receptors were gathered from a man between 40 and 49 years old in good health.

The chain joins TRBV6-4 to TRBJ2-3; D is unclear. The CDR3 is 15 amino acids. V was clipped by 0 bases and J by 0 bases, with 7 bases between them. CDR1 and CDR2 from the germline V gene are MRHNA and SNTAGT. The CDR3 region has the DNA TGTGCCAGCAGTGACTCTGAACGCAGCACAGATACGCAGTATTTT. It specifies CASSDSERSTDTQYF.

The CDR3 region is CASSHLNTEAFF. The DNA for the CDR3 is TGTGCCAGCAGTCACTTGAACACTGAAGCTTTCTTT. The gene calls are TRBV7-2 and TRBJ1-1; D ambiguous. This CDR3 spans 12 amino acids. CDR1 and CDR2 (germline): SGHTA, FQGNSA. V was trimmed by 6 bases and J by 0 bases, leaving 5 bases between them.

In regard to this clonotype: At one end the junction does not follow the germline gene, possibly because of a read error. This chain joins TRBV12-3 or TRBV12-4 and TRBJ1-2; a possible D gene is TRBD1 (6 bases). The CDR3 spans 15 residues. The CDR3 DNA follows: TGTGCCAGCAGTTTAGCCCTACAGGGAACCTATGGCTGCACCTTC. Translating it yields CASSLALQGTYGCTF.

The rearrangement uses TRBV18 and TRBJ2-7; D ambiguous. With 2 bases removed from V and 2 bases from J, the gap between germline ends came to 13 bases. The CDR3 spans 15 residues. From germline, CDR1 is KGHSH and CDR2 LQKENI. This CDR3 is CASSPTVRRPYEQYF. As DNA, the CDR3 is TGTGCCAGCTCACCAACTGTACGAAGGCCCTACGAGCAGTACTTC.

The genes are TRBV7-3 and TRBJ1-1, with 7 bases lining up with TRBD1. The CDR3 spans 14 residues. Per the germline V gene, CDR1 is SGHTA and CDR2 is FQGTGA. The trim removed 1 base at V and 5 bases at J, leaving 4 bases unmatched. The CDR3 sequence is CASSLKAGGTEAFF. The CDR3 nucleotides read TGTGCCAGCAGCTTAAAGGCAGGGGGGACTGAAGCTTTCTTT.

The J gene is TRBJ1-1, the V gene TRBV9; no clear D. V lost 3 bases and J lost 8, with 14 bases in between. This CDR3 has 13 amino acids. Per the germline V gene, CDR1 is SGDLS and CDR2 is YYNGEE. CDR3 protein: CASSAGPAEEAFF. The CDR3 region has the DNA TGTGCCAGCAGCGCCGGCCCCGCCGAAGAAGCTTTCTTT.

This chain connects TRBV20-1 to TRBJ2-7; 7 nucleotides agree with TRBD1. V lost 4 bases to trimming and J lost 0 bases; unmatched junction nucleotides: 6. The CDR3 totals 14 residues. Looked up from germline, CDR1 is DFQATT and CDR2 is SNEGSKA (reference sequence). The CDR3 DNA sequence: TGCAGTGCTACGGGACAGTACGTCTCCTACGAGCAGTACTTC. This sequence encodes CSATGQYVSYEQYF.

This clonotype was seen just once. The rearrangement links TRBV5-1 to TRBJ1-1; D perhaps matches TRBD1 (5 bases). This CDR3 has 13 amino acids. V lost 4 bases, J lost 4 bases, and 11 bases lay in between. Germline CDR1 SGHRS, CDR2 YFSETQ. CDR3 sequence (DNA): TGCGCCAGCAGCGGGGACTACAGCACTGAAGCTTTCTTT. This gives the protein CASSGDYSTEAFF. Combining the CDR3 with reference TRBV5-1 and TRBJ1-1 gives the whole variable domain KAGVTQTPRYLIKTRGQQVTLSCSPISGHRSVSWYQQTPGQGLQFLFEYFSETQRNKGNFPGRFSGRQFSNSRSEMNVSTLELGDSALYLCASSGDYSTEAFFGQGTRLTVV.

The genes are TRBV5-1 and TRBJ2-1; the match to TRBD2 covers 8 bases. After removal of 3 bases from V and 2 bases from J, the junction contained 10 bases not matched to a gene. Germline V CDR1 and CDR2: SGHRS, YFSETQ. The CDR3 is 17 amino acids. The CDR3 DNA follows: TGCGCCAGCAGCTATCCACCTGGCGGGGGGACCTACAATGAGCAGTTCTTC. It yields the protein CASSYPPGGGTYNEQFF.

The rearrangement joins TRBV5-1 to TRBJ2-3; D is undetermined. Germline CDR1 and CDR2: SGHRS and YFSETQ. The CDR3 sequence is 15 residues long. V lost 0 bases and J lost 6, with 14 bases in between. The CDR3 DNA reads as TGCGCCAGCAGCTTGGCGGCAGGATTACGGGATACGCAGTATTTT. Translating it yields CASSLAAGLRDTQYF.

The V and J genes are TRBV29-1 and TRBJ2-5; D not certain. Germline-derived CDR1 and CDR2 are SQVTM and ANQGSEA. The CDR3 spans 13 residues. V lost 4 bases and J lost 1, with 10 bases in between. For the CDR3, the DNA is TGCAGCGTTGCGCAGTCGACCCAAGAGACCCAGTACTTC. Encoded protein: CSVAQSTQETQYF.

The gene calls are TRBV20-1 and TRBJ2-5; 10 bases fit TRBD1. With 8 bases clipped from V and 2 bases from J, the junction kept 2 bases outside the gene matches. The length of the CDR3 is 12 residues. Germline loops: CDR1 DFQATT, CDR2 SNEGSKA (reference sequence). The CDR3 nucleotides are TGCAGTCGACAGGGGGCTCAAGAGACCCAGTACTTC. This gives the protein CSRQGAQETQYF.

This chain connects TRBV29-1 to TRBJ2-5, with 10 positions matching TRBD1. This CDR3 has 13 residues. V lost 8 bases, J lost 2 bases, and 5 bases stayed unmatched. Germline V gives CDR1 SQVTM, CDR2 ANQGSEA. The CDR3 region is CSIDRGRQETQYF. The DNA of the CDR3 is TGCAGCATAGACAGGGGGCGTCAAGAGACCCAGTACTTC. Full variable domain (outside the CDR3, taken from reference TRBV29-1 and TRBJ2-5): SAVISQKPSRDICQRGTSLTIQCQVDSQVTMMFWYRQQPGQSLTLIATANQGSEATYESGFVIDKFPISRPNLTFSTLTVSNMSPEDSSIYLCSIDRGRQETQYFGPGTRLLVL.

This sequence joins TRBV7-8 and TRBJ1-4, with a weak D call TRBD1 (5 bases). CDR3 size: 14 residues. Looked up from germline, CDR1 is SGHVS and CDR2 is FQNEAQ. Trimming shortened V by 1 base and J by 7 bases, and 10 bases separated the two germline ends. CDR3 sequence (DNA): TGTGCCAGCAGCTTAGTCCGGGGGACTGAAAAACTGTTTTTT. This sequence encodes CASSLVRGTEKLFF.

The chain has TRBV12-3 or TRBV12-4 and TRBJ2-5; tentatively, D is TRBD1 (6 bases). V was pared by 6 bases and J by 4 bases, with 15 bases between. This CDR3 is 14 amino acids long. CDR3 in DNA: TGTGCCAGCAGCCCAACAGGGTTTAGAGAGACCCAGTACTTC. This codes for CASSPTGFRETQYF.

The chain joins TRBV29-1 to TRBJ1-2; unclear D gene. V lost 7 bases, J lost 6 bases, and 12 bases lay in between. This CDR3 spans 11 amino acids. Germline CDR1 is SQVTM and CDR2 is ANQGSEA. The chain's CDR3 is CSGPHYDGYTF. Here the CDR3 DNA reads TGCAGCGGCCCACATTACGATGGCTACACCTTC. The full variable domain, with the rest looked up from reference TRBV29-1 and TRBJ1-2, is SAVISQKPSRDICQRGTSLTIQCQVDSQVTMMFWYRQQPGQSLTLIATANQGSEATYESGFVIDKFPISRPNLTFSTLTVSNMSPEDSSIYLCSGPHYDGYTFGSGTRLTVV.

V is TRBV10-3 and J is TRBJ2-7, with TRBD2 matching 9 bases. Germline trimming cut 7 bases from V and 7 bases from J; bases unmatched to any gene: 14. The germline V gene encodes CDR1 ENHRY and CDR2 SYGVKD. This CDR3 has 15 residues. The DNA of the CDR3 is TGTGCCATCACCGAGACTAGCGGTGCCCGCAATGAGCAGTACTTC. It specifies CAITETSGARNEQYF.